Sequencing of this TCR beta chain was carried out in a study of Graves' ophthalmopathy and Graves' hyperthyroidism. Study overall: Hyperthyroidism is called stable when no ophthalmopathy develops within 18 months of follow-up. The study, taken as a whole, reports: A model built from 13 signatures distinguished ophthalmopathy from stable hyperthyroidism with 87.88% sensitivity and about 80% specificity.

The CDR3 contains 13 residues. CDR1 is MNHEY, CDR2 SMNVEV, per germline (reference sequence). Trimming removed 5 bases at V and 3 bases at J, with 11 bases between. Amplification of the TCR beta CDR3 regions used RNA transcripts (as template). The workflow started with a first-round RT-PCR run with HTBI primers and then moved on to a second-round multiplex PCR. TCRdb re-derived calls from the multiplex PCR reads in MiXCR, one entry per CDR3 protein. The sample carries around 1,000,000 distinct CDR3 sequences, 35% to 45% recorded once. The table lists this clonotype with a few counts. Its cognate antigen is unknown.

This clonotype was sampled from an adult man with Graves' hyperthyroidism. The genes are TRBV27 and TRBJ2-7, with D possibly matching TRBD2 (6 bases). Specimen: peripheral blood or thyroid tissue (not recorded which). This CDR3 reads CASSGGIGYEQYF. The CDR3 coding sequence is TGTGCCAGCAGTGGCGGGATAGGCTACGAGCAGTACTTC.